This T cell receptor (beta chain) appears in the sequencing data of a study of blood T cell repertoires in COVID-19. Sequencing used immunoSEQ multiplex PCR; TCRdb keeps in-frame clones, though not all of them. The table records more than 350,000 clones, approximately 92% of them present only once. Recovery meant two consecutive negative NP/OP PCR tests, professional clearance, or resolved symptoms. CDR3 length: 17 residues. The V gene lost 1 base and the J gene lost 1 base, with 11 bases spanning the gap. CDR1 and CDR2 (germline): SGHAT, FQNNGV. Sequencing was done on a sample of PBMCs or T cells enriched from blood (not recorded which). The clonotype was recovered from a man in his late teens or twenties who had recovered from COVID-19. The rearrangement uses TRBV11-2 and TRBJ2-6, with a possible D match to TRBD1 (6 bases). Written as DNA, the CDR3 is TGTGCCAGCAGCTTAGTCGGCAGGGGATCTGGGGCCAACGTCCTGACTTTC. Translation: CASSLVGRGSGANVLTF.